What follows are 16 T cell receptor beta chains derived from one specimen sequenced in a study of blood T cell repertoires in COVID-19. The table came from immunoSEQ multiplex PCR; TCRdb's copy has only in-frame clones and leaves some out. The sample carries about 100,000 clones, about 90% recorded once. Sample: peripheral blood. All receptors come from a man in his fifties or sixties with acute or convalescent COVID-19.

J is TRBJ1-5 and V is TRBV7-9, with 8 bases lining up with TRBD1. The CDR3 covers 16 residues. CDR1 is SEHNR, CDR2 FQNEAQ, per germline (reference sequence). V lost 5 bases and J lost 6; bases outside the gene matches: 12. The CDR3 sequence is CASSHTGTGRFQPQHF. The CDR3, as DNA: TGTGCCAGCAGCCATACAGGGACAGGCCGTTTTCAGCCCCAGCATTTT.

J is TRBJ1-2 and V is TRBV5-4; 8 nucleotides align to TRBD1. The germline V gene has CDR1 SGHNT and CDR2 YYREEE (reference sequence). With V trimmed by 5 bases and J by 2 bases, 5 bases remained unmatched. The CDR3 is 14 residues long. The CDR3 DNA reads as TGTGCCAGCAGAAACAGGGGGGGGAACTATGGCTACACCTTC. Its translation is CASRNRGGNYGYTF.

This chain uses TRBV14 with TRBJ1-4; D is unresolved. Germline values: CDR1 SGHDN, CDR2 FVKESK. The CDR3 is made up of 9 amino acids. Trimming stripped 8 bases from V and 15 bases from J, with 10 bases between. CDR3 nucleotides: TGTGCCAGCCTACCCGAGGTGTTTTTT. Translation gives CASLPEVFF.

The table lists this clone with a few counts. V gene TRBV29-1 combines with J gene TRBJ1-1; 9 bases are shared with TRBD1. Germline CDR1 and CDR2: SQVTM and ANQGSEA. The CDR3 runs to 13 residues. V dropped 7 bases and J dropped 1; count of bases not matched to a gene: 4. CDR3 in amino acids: CSGRQGGNTEAFF. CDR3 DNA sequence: TGCAGCGGCAGACAGGGGGGGAACACTGAAGCTTTCTTT.

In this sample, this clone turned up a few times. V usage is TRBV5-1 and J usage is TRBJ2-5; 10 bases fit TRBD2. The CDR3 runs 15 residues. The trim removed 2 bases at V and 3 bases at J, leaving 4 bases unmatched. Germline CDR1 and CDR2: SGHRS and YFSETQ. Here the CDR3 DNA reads TGCGCCAGCAGCTTTACTAGCGGGGTTGAAGAGACCCAGTACTTC. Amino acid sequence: CASSFTSGVEETQYF.

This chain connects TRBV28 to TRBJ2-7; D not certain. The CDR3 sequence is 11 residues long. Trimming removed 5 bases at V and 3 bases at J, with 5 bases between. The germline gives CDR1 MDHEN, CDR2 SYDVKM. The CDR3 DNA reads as TGTGCCAGCAGTACTTTCTACGAGCAGTACTTC. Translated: CASSTFYEQYF.

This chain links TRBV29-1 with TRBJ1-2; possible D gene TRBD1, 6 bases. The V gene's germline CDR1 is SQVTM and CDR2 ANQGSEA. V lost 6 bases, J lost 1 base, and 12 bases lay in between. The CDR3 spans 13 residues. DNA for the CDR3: TGCAGCGTCGGGACACAAGATAACTATGGCTACACCTTC. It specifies CSVGTQDNYGYTF.

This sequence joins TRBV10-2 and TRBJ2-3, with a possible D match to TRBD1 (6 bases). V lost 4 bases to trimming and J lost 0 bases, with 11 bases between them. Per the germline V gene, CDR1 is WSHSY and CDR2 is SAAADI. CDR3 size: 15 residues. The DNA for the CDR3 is TGCGCCAGCAGTGTGACAGGACCTAGCACAGATACGCAGTATTTT. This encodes CASSVTGPSTDTQYF.

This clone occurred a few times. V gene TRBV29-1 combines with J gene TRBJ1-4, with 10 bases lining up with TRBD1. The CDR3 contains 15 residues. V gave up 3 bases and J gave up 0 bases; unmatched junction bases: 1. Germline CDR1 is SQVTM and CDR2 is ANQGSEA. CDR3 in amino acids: CSVDGQGATNEKLFF. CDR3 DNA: TGCAGCGTTGACGGACAGGGGGCAACTAATGAAAAACTGTTTTTT. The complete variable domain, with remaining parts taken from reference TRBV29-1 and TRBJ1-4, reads SAVISQKPSRDICQRGTSLTIQCQVDSQVTMMFWYRQQPGQSLTLIATANQGSEATYESGFVIDKFPISRPNLTFSTLTVSNMSPEDSSIYLCSVDGQGATNEKLFFGSGTQLSVL.

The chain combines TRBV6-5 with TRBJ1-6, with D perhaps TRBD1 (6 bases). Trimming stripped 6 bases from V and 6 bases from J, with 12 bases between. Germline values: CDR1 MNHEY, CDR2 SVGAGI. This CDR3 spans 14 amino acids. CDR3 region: CASSLRDTNSPLHF. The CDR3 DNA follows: TGTGCCAGCAGCCTCCGGGACACTAATTCACCCCTCCACTTT.

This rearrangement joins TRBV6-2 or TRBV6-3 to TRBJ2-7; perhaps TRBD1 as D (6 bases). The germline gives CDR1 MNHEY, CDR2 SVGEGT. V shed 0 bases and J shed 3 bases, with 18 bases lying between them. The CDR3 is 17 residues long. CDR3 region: CASSYSTGEGPFYEQYF. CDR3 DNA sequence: TGTGCCAGCAGTTACTCGACAGGTGAAGGGCCTTTCTACGAGCAGTACTTC.

CDR3 nucleotide sequence: TGTGCCAGCAGTTCCACTGCGGGGTATTCCGGGGAGCTGTTTTTT. Protein product: CASSSTAGYSGELFF. The chain carries TRBV6-5 and TRBJ2-2; D is perhaps TRBD2 (6 bases). V lost 4 bases and J lost 6, with 15 bases in between. CDR1 is MNHEY and CDR2 is SVGAGI in the germline V gene. The CDR3 is 15 residues long.

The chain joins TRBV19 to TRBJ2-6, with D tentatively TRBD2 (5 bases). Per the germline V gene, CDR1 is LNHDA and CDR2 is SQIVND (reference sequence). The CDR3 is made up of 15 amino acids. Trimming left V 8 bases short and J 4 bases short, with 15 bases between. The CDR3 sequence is CASQYEGAGANVLTF. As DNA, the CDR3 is TGTGCCAGTCAATACGAGGGAGCCGGGGCCAACGTCCTGACTTTC.

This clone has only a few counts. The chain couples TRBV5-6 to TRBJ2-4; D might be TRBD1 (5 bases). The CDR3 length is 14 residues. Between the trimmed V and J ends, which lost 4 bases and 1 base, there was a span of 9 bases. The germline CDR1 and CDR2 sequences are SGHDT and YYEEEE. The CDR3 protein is CASSPTGAKNIQYF. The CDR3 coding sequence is TGTGCCAGCAGCCCTACAGGCGCCAAAAACATTCAGTACTTC.

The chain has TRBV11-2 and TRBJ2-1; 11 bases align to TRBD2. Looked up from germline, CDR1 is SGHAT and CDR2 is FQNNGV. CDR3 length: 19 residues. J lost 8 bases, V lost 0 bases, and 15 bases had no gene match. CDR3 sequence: CASSLEIFGSGGARDEQFF. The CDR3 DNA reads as TGTGCCAGCAGCTTAGAGATCTTTGGTAGCGGGGGGGCTCGCGATGAGCAGTTCTTC.

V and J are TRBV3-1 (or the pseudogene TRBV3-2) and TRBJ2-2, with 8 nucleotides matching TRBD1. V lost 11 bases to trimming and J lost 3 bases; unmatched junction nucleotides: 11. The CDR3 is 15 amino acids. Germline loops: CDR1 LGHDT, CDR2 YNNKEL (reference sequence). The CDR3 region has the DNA TGTGCCGCCAGTCGTGGGACAGGCGACACCGGGGAGCTGTTTTTT. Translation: CAASRGTGDTGELFF.